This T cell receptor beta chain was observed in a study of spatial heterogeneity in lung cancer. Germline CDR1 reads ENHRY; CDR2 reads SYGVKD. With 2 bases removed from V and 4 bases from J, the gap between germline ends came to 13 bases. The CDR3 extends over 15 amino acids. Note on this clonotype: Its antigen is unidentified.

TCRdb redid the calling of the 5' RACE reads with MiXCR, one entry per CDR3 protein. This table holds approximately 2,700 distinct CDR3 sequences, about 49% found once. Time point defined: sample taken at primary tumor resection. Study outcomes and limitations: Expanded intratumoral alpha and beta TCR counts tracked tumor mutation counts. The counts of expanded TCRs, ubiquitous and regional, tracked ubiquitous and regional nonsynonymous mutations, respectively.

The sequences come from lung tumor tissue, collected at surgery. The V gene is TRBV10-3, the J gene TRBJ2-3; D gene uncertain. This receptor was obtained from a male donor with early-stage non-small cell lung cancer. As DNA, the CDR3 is TGTGCCATCAGTGAGGGGCTAGATGGCCCAGATACGCAGTATTTT. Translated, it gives CAISEGLDGPDTQYF.